Below, 10 T cell receptor beta chains from the same sample are listed, as sequenced in a study of blood T cell repertoires in COVID-19. The method was immunoSEQ multiplex PCR; TCRdb's version includes in-frame clones alone and lacks a portion of them. This sample has 200,000 or so clones; approximately 90% occur once, and the top ten carry 2.6%. The source material was PBMCs or T cells enriched from blood (not recorded which). Receptor source: a woman in her twenties or thirties who had recovered from COVID-19.

The chain joins TRBV4-3 to TRBJ1-5; D is unresolved. The CDR3 sequence is 15 residues long. Germline V lookup: CDR1 LGHNA, CDR2 YSLEER. V lost 0 bases and J 5 bases, leaving 11 bases between the germline ends. The CDR3 loop is CASSQDRSPYQPQHF. DNA of the CDR3: TGCGCCAGCAGCCAAGACAGAAGTCCTTATCAGCCCCAGCATTTT.

The chain has TRBV4-2 and TRBJ2-1, with D possibly matching TRBD2 (5 bases). The V end lost 1 base, the J end lost 6 bases, and 7 bases lay between the germline ends. The CDR3 contains 13 residues. Per germline, CDR1 LGHNA and CDR2 YNFKEQ. In DNA form, the CDR3 reads TGTGCCAGCAGCCAAGGGACTGCCAATGAGCAGTTCTTC. It encodes CASSQGTANEQFF.

V gene TRBV7-9 combines with J gene TRBJ2-7; TRBD1 matches at 8 bases. The CDR3 extends over 13 amino acids. J lost 5 bases, V lost 6 bases, and 6 bases had no gene match. Germline lookup yields CDR1 SEHNR and CDR2 FQNEAQ (reference sequence). This CDR3 reads CASRRTGLDEQYF. The CDR3, as DNA: TGTGCCAGCAGACGGACAGGGCTCGACGAGCAGTACTTC.

The genes are TRBV5-8 and TRBJ1-5; D is undetermined. The V end lost 4 bases, the J end lost 4 bases, and 15 bases lay between the germline ends. Germline lookup yields CDR1 SGHTS and CDR2 YDEGEE. This CDR3 comprises 15 residues. CDR3 in amino acids: CASSPHGVRNQPQHF. CDR3 coding DNA: TGTGCCAGCAGCCCCCACGGGGTGAGGAATCAGCCCCAGCATTTT.

V usage is TRBV9 and J usage is TRBJ2-4; D might be TRBD2 (5 bases). CDR3 length: 17 residues. Trimming cost V 7 bases and J 0 bases, with 20 bases left between them. Germline V gene data show CDR1 as SGDLS and CDR2 as YYNGEE. The CDR3 sequence: CASSPTSSELAKNIQYF. Written as DNA, the CDR3 is TGTGCCAGCTCCCCCACTAGTAGCGAACTAGCCAAAAACATTCAGTACTTC.

The chain employs TRBV29-1 and TRBJ2-2; D perhaps matches TRBD1 (6 bases). Germline V gene lookup returns CDR1 SQVTM and CDR2 ANQGSEA. CDR3 length equals 15 residues. Trimming cost V 7 bases and J 4 bases, with 19 bases left between them. The CDR3, as DNA: TGCAGCGCCTCCCGAACAGGGATGGGCACCGGGGAGCTGTTTTTT. Encoded protein: CSASRTGMGTGELFF.

This rearrangement joins TRBV7-9 to TRBJ1-4; 7 positions agree with TRBD1. CDR1 SEHNR and CDR2 FQNEAQ come from the germline V gene (reference sequence). The ends lost 3 bases at V and 3 bases at J; junction bases unmatched: 4. The CDR3 extends over 15 amino acids. In DNA form, the CDR3 reads TGTGCCAGCAGCTTCACAGGGGAACCTAATGAAAAACTGTTTTTT. This codes for CASSFTGEPNEKLFF.

This clone has a handful of counts. The chain carries TRBV19 and TRBJ1-2, with D possibly being TRBD1 (6 bases). Trimming cost V 4 bases and J 8 bases, with 8 bases left between them. The V gene's germline CDR1 is LNHDA and CDR2 SQIVND (reference sequence). The CDR3 covers 11 residues. CDR3 region: CASSRGRGYTF. CDR3 bases: TGTGCCAGTAGTAGGGGGCGCGGCTACACCTTC.

The chain has TRBV5-6 and TRBJ2-5; 8 bases align to TRBD1. Trimming removed 2 bases from V and 5 bases from J; junction bases left unmatched: 8. CDR3 length: 15 residues. Germline V gene lookup returns CDR1 SGHDT and CDR2 YYEEEE. In nucleotides, the CDR3 is TGTGCCAGCAGCTTCTACAGGGGGTCGGGGGAGACCCAGTACTTC. Translated, it gives CASSFYRGSGETQYF.

The chain couples TRBV7-2 to TRBJ2-7, with D possibly being TRBD2 (5 bases). From germline, CDR1 is SGHTA and CDR2 FQGNSA. Trimming cost V 5 bases and J 2 bases, with 16 bases left between them. The CDR3 has 15 residues. The CDR3 is CASSTGRASAYEQYF. The CDR3 DNA reads as TGTGCCAGCAGCACTGGGAGAGCCTCGGCCTACGAGCAGTACTTC.